The 2 T cell receptor beta chains reported below all come from one sample, sequenced in a study of blood T cell repertoires in COVID-19. Libraries were prepared by immunoSEQ multiplex PCR; TCRdb keeps only in-frame clonotypes and omits some of them. Of 80,000 or so clones in the sample, approximately 89% were seen once. The sample comprised peripheral blood. The receptors stem from a middle-aged man with acute or convalescent COVID-19.

The chain uses TRBV29-1 and TRBJ1-2, with TRBD1 matching over 11 bases. The junction had 4 bases not matched to a gene; V was cut back by 6 bases and J by 4 bases. In germline, CDR1 is SQVTM, CDR2 ANQGSEA. The CDR3 totals 13 residues. Here the CDR3 DNA reads TGCAGCGTGGGACAGGGGGAGAGCTATGGCTACACCTTC. Its protein product is CSVGQGESYGYTF.

The chain is built from TRBV11-3 and TRBJ2-1; 7 bases map to TRBD1. Germline V lookup: CDR1 SGHNT, CDR2 YENEEA. This CDR3 contains 14 residues. Losses at the gene ends were 5 bases for V and 2 bases for J; bases not matched to a gene: 3. In DNA form, the CDR3 reads TGTGCCAGCAGCCCAGGGACAGCCTACAATGAGCAGTTCTTC. It specifies CASSPGTAYNEQFF.